The source of this T cell receptor (beta chain) is a study of CD4 T cells in relation to SARS-CoV-2 and coronaviruses. Study results and caveats: This crossreactivity analysis covered spike protein alone, no other viral proteins. No donor gave both pre-pandemic and post-infection samples.

Germline loops: CDR1 MNHEY, CDR2 SVGAGI. V lost 2 bases, J lost 3 bases, and 5 bases stayed unmatched. CDR3 length: 16 amino acids. CD4+ T cells from unexposed donors were obtained before the COVID-19 pandemic (2011-2018). A remark on this clone: What it binds is unknown.

Sequencing used immunoSEQ multiplex PCR; TCRdb keeps in-frame clones, though not all of them. The table has about 59,000 clones, about nine tenths seen once. What was sequenced was memory CD4+ T cells from PBMCs. The chain employs TRBV6-5 and TRBJ2-2, with 8 bases matching TRBD1. The receptor was isolated from a human donor in good health. This CDR3 reads CASSYPQGADTGELFF. CDR3 nucleotide sequence: TGTGCCAGCAGTTACCCCCAGGGGGCTGACACCGGGGAGCTGTTTTTT.